This TCR beta chain was profiled in a study of T cells in localized non-small cell lung cancer. Points from the study as a whole: For the top 100 tumor clones, a median about 62 also appeared in adjacent lung. Sequencing was limited to one tumor region, leaving the possibility of heterogeneity open.

Libraries were prepared by immunoSEQ multiplex PCR; TCRdb keeps only in-frame clonotypes and omits some of them. Of roughly 2,000 clones in the sample, 20% to 25% were seen once. On this clone itself: Its antigen is unidentified.

The sample here was normal lung tissue next to the tumor, taken before any cancer treatment. This sequence originates from a man aged 40-75 years with stage I squamous cell lung carcinoma.

CDR3 sequence (DNA): TGTGCCAGCAGCTTAGGTGACCTTGGCTATGGCTACACCTTC. Protein product: CASSLGDLGYGYTF. This rearrangement joins TRBV11-3 to TRBJ1-2; D is uncertain. The CDR3 has 14 amino acids. Between the trimmed V and J ends, which lost 1 base and 4 bases, there was a span of 10 bases. Per germline, CDR1 SGHNT and CDR2 YENEEA.